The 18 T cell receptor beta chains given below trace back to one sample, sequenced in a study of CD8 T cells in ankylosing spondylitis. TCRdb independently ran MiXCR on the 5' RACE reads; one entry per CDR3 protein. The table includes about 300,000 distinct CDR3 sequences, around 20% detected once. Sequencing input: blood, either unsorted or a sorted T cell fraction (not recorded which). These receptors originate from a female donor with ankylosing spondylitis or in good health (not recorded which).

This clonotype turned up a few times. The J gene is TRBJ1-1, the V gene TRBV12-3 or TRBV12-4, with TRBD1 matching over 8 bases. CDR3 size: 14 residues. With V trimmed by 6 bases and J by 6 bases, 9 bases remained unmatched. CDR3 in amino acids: CASSDQGARAEAFF. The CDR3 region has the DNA TGTGCCAGCAGCGACCAGGGGGCTAGAGCTGAAGCTTTCTTT.

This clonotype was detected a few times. The CDR3 is CASSFGIAGTYEQYF. The CDR3 bases are TGTGCCAGCAGCTTTGGAATAGCGGGTACCTACGAGCAGTACTTC. This chain links TRBV7-2 with TRBJ2-7, with TRBD2 matching 7 bases. The CDR3 is made up of 15 amino acids. V was pared by 3 bases and J by 2 bases, with 7 bases of the junction left unmatched. Germline CDR1 and CDR2: SGHTA and FQGNSA.

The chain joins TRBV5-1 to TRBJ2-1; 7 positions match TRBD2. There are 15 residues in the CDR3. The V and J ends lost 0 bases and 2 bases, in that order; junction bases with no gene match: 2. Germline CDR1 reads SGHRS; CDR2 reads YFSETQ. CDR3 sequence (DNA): TGCGCCAGCAGCTTGGGGGAGGGCCCCTACAATGAGCAGTTCTTC. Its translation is CASSLGEGPYNEQFF.

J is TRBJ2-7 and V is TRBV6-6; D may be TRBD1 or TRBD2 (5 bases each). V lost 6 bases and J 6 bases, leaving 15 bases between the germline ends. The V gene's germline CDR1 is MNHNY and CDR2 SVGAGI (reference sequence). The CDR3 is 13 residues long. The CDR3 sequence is CASSQLGEFEQYF. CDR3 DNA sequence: TGTGCCAGCAGCCAACTGGGGGAATTCGAGCAGTACTTC.

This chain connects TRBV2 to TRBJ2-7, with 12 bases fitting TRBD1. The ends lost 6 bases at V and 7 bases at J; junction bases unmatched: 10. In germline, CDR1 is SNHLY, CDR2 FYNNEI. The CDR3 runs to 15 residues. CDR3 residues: CASSLWGQGAGEQYF. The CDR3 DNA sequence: TGTGCCAGCAGCCTCTGGGGACAGGGGGCGGGGGAGCAGTACTTC.

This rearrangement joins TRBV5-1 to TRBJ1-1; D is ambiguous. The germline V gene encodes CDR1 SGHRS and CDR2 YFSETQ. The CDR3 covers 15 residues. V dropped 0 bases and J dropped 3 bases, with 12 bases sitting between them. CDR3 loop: CASSLERSGYTEAFF. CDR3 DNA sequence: TGCGCCAGCAGCTTGGAAAGGTCGGGGTACACTGAAGCTTTCTTT.

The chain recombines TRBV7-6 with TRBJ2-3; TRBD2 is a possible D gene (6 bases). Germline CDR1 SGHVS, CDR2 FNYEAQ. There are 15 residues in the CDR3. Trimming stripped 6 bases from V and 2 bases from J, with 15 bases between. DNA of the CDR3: TGTGCCAGCAGTTCCGGGGGACTTCCCACAGATACGCAGTATTTT. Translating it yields CASSSGGLPTDTQYF.

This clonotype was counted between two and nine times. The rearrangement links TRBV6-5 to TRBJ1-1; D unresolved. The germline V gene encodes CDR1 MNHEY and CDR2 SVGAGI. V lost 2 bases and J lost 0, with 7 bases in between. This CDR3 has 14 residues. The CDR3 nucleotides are TGTGCCAGCAGTTACCCAGTGATGAACACTGAAGCTTTCTTT. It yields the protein CASSYPVMNTEAFF.

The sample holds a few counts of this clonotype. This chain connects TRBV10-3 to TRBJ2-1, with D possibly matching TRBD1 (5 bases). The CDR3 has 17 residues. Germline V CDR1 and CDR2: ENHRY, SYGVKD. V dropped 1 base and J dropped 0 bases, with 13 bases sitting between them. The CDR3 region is CAISEWGSTRSYNEQFF. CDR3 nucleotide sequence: TGTGCCATCAGTGAGTGGGGCAGTACCCGCTCCTACAATGAGCAGTTCTTC.

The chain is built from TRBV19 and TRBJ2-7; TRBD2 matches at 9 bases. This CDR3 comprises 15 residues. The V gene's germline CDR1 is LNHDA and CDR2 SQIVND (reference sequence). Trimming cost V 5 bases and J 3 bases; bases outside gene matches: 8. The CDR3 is CASSLSGRPFYEQYF. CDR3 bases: TGTGCCAGTAGTCTCAGCGGGAGGCCGTTCTACGAGCAGTACTTC.

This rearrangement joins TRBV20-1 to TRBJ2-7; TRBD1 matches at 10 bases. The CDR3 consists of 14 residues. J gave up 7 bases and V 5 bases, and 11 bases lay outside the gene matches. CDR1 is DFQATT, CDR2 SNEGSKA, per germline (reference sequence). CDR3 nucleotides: TGCAGTGCTCCTCCGGGACAGGGGCCATTGGAGCAGTACTTC. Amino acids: CSAPPGQGPLEQYF.

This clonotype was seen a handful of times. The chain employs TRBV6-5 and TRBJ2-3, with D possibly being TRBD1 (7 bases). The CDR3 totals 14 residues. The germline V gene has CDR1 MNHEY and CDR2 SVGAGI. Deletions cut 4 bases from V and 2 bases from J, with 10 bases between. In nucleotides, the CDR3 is TGTGCCAGCAGTTGGAGGGGGCCCACAGATACGCAGTATTTT. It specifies CASSWRGPTDTQYF.

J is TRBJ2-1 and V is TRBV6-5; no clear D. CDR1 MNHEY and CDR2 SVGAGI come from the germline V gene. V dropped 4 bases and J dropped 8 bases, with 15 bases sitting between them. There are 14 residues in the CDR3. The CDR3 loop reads CASSLGRQWDEQFF. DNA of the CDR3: TGTGCCAGCAGTTTAGGACGCCAATGGGATGAGCAGTTCTTC.

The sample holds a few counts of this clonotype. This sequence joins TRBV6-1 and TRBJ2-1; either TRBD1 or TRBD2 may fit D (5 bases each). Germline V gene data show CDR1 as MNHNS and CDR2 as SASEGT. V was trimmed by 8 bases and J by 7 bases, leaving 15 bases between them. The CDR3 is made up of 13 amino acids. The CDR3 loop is CASGWDPANEQFF. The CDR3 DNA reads TGTGCCAGCGGCTGGGACCCGGCTAATGAGCAGTTCTTC.

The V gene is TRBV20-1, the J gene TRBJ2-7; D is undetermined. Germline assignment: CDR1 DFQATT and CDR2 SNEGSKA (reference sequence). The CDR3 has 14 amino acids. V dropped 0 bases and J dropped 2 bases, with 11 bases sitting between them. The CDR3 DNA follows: TGCAGTGCTAGAGAATCTGGCCAAGCCTACGAGCAGTACTTC. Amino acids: CSARESGQAYEQYF.

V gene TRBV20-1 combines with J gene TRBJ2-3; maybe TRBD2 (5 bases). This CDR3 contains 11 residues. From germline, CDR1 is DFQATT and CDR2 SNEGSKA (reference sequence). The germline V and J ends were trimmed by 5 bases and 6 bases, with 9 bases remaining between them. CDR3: CSAPEVDTQYF. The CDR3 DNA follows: TGCAGTGCTCCGGAGGTGGATACGCAGTATTTT.

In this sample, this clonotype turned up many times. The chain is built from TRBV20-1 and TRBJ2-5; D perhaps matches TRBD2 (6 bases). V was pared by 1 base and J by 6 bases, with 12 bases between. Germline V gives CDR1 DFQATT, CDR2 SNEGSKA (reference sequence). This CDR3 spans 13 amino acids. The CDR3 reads CSARGGSGQTQYF. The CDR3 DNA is TGCAGTGCTAGAGGGGGTAGCGGACAGACCCAGTACTTC.

The CDR3 region is CSASTQLLNSGTGELFF. The CDR3, as DNA: TGCAGTGCTAGCACTCAACTACTGAATTCGGGCACCGGGGAGCTGTTTTTT. The rearrangement joins TRBV20-1 to TRBJ2-2; D ambiguous. The CDR3 has 17 residues. V lost 3 bases and J lost 4, with 21 bases in between. The germline CDR1 and CDR2 sequences are DFQATT and SNEGSKA (reference sequence).